This T cell receptor beta chain was found in a study of blood T cell repertoires in COVID-19. Study as a whole: PBMCs, B-cell-depleted T cells, or T cells were the source of the cDNA or gDNA that made up the material.

The CDR3 covers 13 residues. The germline CDR1 and CDR2 sequences are SGHNT and YENEEA. The V end was cut by 4 bases, the J end by 1 base, with 7 bases between. Authors' analysis steps: Nucleated cell counts were estimated from reference gene primer amplification. Generated by immunoSEQ multiplex PCR, the TCRdb table keeps only in-frame clones and is missing some. Clone size and the V and J calls come from that table; the DNA yielded D and trimming. The sample holds about 120,000 clones, approximately 83% seen once. The chain carries TRBV11-3 and TRBJ1-1, with D uncertain. The sequenced material came from peripheral blood. The clonotype originates from a woman of 80 years or more with acute or convalescent COVID-19. This CDR3 reads CASSSSPNTEAFF. The CDR3 nucleotides are TGTGCCAGCAGCTCCTCTCCGAACACTGAAGCTTTCTTT.